This TCR beta chain is drawn from a study of T cells after yellow fever vaccination. For this clonotype: What it binds is unknown.

The V gene lost 6 bases and the J gene lost 4 bases, with 21 bases spanning the gap. The CDR3 is 16 amino acids. CDR1 and CDR2 (germline): SGHAT, FQNNGV. General observations from the study: Abundant bulk-derived clonotypes could contaminate FACS-sorted repertoires. Of the clonotypes, a small share occurred in both CD4 and CD8 compartments. Weaker overall, the secondary response nonetheless peaked faster (day 5 versus 15).

The TCR cDNA carried a universal primer site and UMIs from 5'RACE template switching. TCRdb re-called the 5' RACE reads through MiXCR, storing one row per CDR3 protein. The sample carries about 500,000 distinct CDR3 sequences, about a sixth recorded once. V is TRBV11-2 and J is TRBJ1-1, with TRBD1 as a possible D gene (5 bases). This receptor was taken from a man younger than 35 who received the YFV17D yellow fever vaccine. Sequences were derived from PBMCs, sampled 5 to 6 days after the first yellow fever vaccination. The CDR3 region has the DNA TGTGCCAGCAGGAACAAAGGTGGGCAGGGTTCCACTGAAGCTTTCTTT. Its protein product is CASRNKGGQGSTEAFF. The whole variable domain, remainder taken from reference TRBV11-2 and TRBJ1-1, is EAGVAQSPRYKIIEKRQSVAFWCNPISGHATLYWYQQILGQGPKLLIQFQNNGVVDDSQLPKDRFSAERLKGVDSTLKIQPAKLEDSAVYLCASRNKGGQGSTEAFFGQGTRLTVV.